Following are 30 T cell receptor beta chains from one sample sequenced in a study of T cell responses to AZD1222 COVID-19 vaccine. Here immunoSEQ multiplex PCR was the method, and the copy in TCRdb shows in-frame clones only, minus some. The sample has 45,000 to 65,000 clones, roughly 90% seen once. The source material was peripheral blood, sampled 28 days after the second AZD1222 dose. The receptors were sampled from an adult who received the AZD1222 COVID-19 vaccine.

The genes are TRBV6-1 and TRBJ2-7; the match to TRBD1 covers 10 bases. Unmatched junction bases numbered 3, after V lost 1 base and J lost 3 bases. The CDR3 is made up of 15 amino acids. Germline V lookup: CDR1 MNHNS, CDR2 SASEGT. CDR3 amino acids: CASSEGGTGVYEQYF. DNA of the CDR3: TGTGCCAGCAGTGAAGGCGGGACAGGGGTCTACGAGCAGTACTTC.

The chain couples TRBV18 to TRBJ1-3; D remains unclear. The CDR3 spans 13 residues. Trimming took 6 bases from V and 4 from J, leaving 10 bases between them. The germline V gene has CDR1 KGHSH and CDR2 LQKENI. Written as DNA, the CDR3 is TGTGCCAGCTCCCCGGGAACGGGAAACACCATATATTTT. Its translation: CASSPGTGNTIYF. Looking up the rest from reference TRBV18 and TRBJ1-3 gives the full variable domain: NAGVMQNPRHLVRRRGQEARLRCSPMKGHSHVYWYRQLPEEGLKFMVYLQKENIIDESGMPKERFSAEFPKEGPSILRIQQVVRGDSAAYFCASSPGTGNTIYFGEGSWLTVV.

The V and J genes are TRBV4-2 and TRBJ2-7; TRBD1 is a possible D gene (6 bases). CDR1 is LGHNA and CDR2 is YNFKEQ in the germline V gene. CDR3 length: 15 amino acids. Trimming took 1 base from V and 2 from J, leaving 12 bases between them. The CDR3 DNA sequence: TGTGCCAGCAGCCAAGCGGCCCAGGGGACCTACGAGCAGTACTTC. Its translation is CASSQAAQGTYEQYF.

The chain is built from TRBV24-1 and TRBJ2-3; possibly TRBD1 for D (6 bases). V lost 3 bases and J lost 1, with 22 bases in between. CDR1 is KGHDR, CDR2 SFDVKD, per germline. The CDR3 consists of 19 residues. The CDR3 region is CATSDPDSTTRSGTDTQYF. The DNA of the CDR3 is TGTGCCACCAGTGATCCGGACAGCACAACTAGGTCCGGCACAGATACGCAGTATTTT.

The V call is TRBV6-4, the J call TRBJ2-2; D possibly corresponds to TRBD2 (6 bases). Trimming left V 1 base short and J 4 bases short, with 7 bases between. Germline V CDR1 and CDR2: MRHNA, SNTAGT. The CDR3 has 14 amino acids. Here the CDR3 DNA reads TGTGCCAGCAGTGACTTGGGGGGCACCGGGGAGCTGTTTTTT. Translation: CASSDLGGTGELFF.

This clone appeared once. The chain links TRBV23-1 to TRBJ2-7; TRBD1 aligns across 12 bases. TRBV23-1 is reported as an ORF; its role is uncertain. This CDR3 has 15 amino acids. Losses at the gene ends were 7 bases for V and 2 bases for J; bases not matched to a gene: 6. The CDR3 coding sequence is TGCGCCAGCACCCCGGGACAGGGGGCCCCCTACGAGCAGTACTTC. This sequence encodes CASTPGQGAPYEQYF.

V gene TRBV11-2 combines with J gene TRBJ2-7, with 8 bases lining up with TRBD2. The V and J ends lost 0 bases and 4 bases, in that order; junction bases with no gene match: 8. The CDR3 runs to 16 residues. Germline CDR1 is SGHAT and CDR2 is FQNNGV. CDR3 amino acids: CASSLDLREGQYEQYF. CDR3 DNA sequence: TGTGCCAGCAGCTTAGATTTACGGGAGGGCCAATACGAGCAGTACTTC.

This chain links TRBV3-1 (or the pseudogene TRBV3-2) with TRBJ1-2; D not certain. The germline CDR1 and CDR2 sequences are LGHDT and YNNKEL (reference sequence). The CDR3 runs 14 residues. Trimming removed 1 base at V and 0 bases at J, with 6 bases between. This chain's CDR3 is CASSQGIANYGYTF. For the CDR3, the DNA is TGTGCCAGCAGCCAAGGGATCGCTAACTATGGCTACACCTTC.

The gene calls are TRBV5-5 and TRBJ1-2; D remains unclear. Between the trimmed V and J ends, which lost 0 bases and 3 bases, there was a span of 6 bases. CDR3 length: 13 residues. Germline V CDR1 and CDR2: SGHKS, YYEKEE (reference sequence). The CDR3 sequence is CASSLAADYGYTF. The CDR3 DNA reads TGTGCCAGCAGCTTGGCGGCAGACTATGGCTACACCTTC.

J is TRBJ2-1 and V is TRBV7-9, with unresolved D. Trimming stripped 3 bases from V and 5 bases from J, with 20 bases between. This CDR3 is built from 17 residues. The V gene's germline CDR1 is SEHNR and CDR2 FQNEAQ (reference sequence). The CDR3 is CASSFSSLEYGHNEQFF. The CDR3 DNA is TGTGCCAGCAGCTTCTCGTCTTTGGAGTACGGCCACAATGAGCAGTTCTTC. Filled out from reference TRBV7-9 and TRBJ2-1, the complete variable domain reads DTGVSQNPRHKITKRGQNVTFRCDPISEHNRLYWYRQTLGQGPEFLTYFQNEAQLEKSRLLSDRFSAERPKGSFSTLEIQRTEQGDSAMYLCASSFSSLEYGHNEQFFGPGTRLTVL.

In DNA, the CDR3 is TGTGCCAGCAGCCCGGGACTAGGGAGTATACATACGCAGTATTTT. This translates into CASSPGLGSIHTQYF. The gene calls are TRBV27 and TRBJ2-3; 8 nucleotides agree with TRBD2. The CDR3 runs to 15 residues. Germline lookup yields CDR1 MNHEY and CDR2 SMNVEV (reference sequence). Trimming at V came to 6 bases and at J to 7 bases, leaving 12 bases not matched to a gene.

Comments on this clone: Other nucleotide sequences in the sample specify the same CDR3. The genes are TRBV19 and TRBJ2-5, with a weak D call TRBD2 (6 bases). The CDR3 contains 14 residues. The V and J ends lost 6 bases and 1 base respectively, with 12 bases between them. Germline V CDR1 and CDR2: LNHDA, SQIVND (reference sequence). The CDR3 loop reads CASSTTGSQETQYF. In nucleotides, the CDR3 is TGTGCCAGTAGCACTACCGGGAGCCAAGAGACCCAGTACTTC. The variable domain in full, with the rest retrieved from reference TRBV19 and TRBJ2-5, is DGGITQSPKYLFRKEGQNVTLSCEQNLNHDAMYWYRQDPGQGLRLIYYSQIVNDFQKGDIAEGYSVSREKKESFPLTVTSAQKNPTAFYLCASSTTGSQETQYFGPGTRLLVL.

CDR3 sequence reads: CASSEEGSLSSSGANVLTF. The CDR3 bases are TGTGCCAGCAGTGAAGAGGGCAGCCTCTCGAGCTCTGGGGCCAACGTCCTGACTTTC. This chain links TRBV2 with TRBJ2-6, with D unresolved. The germline V gene has CDR1 SNHLY and CDR2 FYNNEI. Trimming pared 1 base from V and 0 bases from J, leaving 16 bases between. The CDR3 is 19 residues long. The full variable domain, in which reference TRBV2 and TRBJ2-6 provide the parts outside the CDR3, is EPEVTQTPSHQVTQMGQEVILRCVPISNHLYFYWYRQILGQKVEFLVSFYNNEISEKSEIFDDQFSVERPDGSNFTLKIRSTKLEDSAMYFCASSEEGSLSSSGANVLTFGAGSRLTVL.

V is TRBV7-9 and J is TRBJ1-1; TRBD1 matches 8 bases. The junction had 9 bases not matched to a gene; V was cut back by 5 bases and J by 4 bases. The CDR3 consists of 15 residues. In germline, CDR1 is SEHNR, CDR2 FQNEAQ (reference sequence). As DNA, the CDR3 is TGTGCCAGCAGCCCAGCGACAGGGGAGGGCACTGAAGCTTTCTTT. It is translated as CASSPATGEGTEAFF.

The chain is built from TRBV15 and TRBJ2-7, with D tentatively TRBD1 (6 bases). The CDR3 is made up of 15 amino acids. Germline values: CDR1 LNHNV, CDR2 YYDKDF (reference sequence). V lost 0 bases, J lost 5 bases, and 14 bases lay in between. The CDR3 DNA reads as TGTGCCACCAGCAGAGATTTAGGGGGTTTCCACGAGCAGTACTTC. Protein: CATSRDLGGFHEQYF.

The rearrangement uses TRBV24-1 and TRBJ2-7, with 7 positions matching TRBD2. J gave up 6 bases and V 5 bases, and 12 bases lay outside the gene matches. The CDR3 covers 15 residues. Germline V gives CDR1 KGHDR, CDR2 SFDVKD. CDR3 loop: CATSASGREFAEQYF. The CDR3 region has the DNA TGTGCCACCAGTGCTTCAGGGCGGGAGTTCGCCGAGCAGTACTTC.

Concerning this clone itself: This sequence may be a read error, since a much larger clone differs from it by one base. The J gene is TRBJ2-1, the V gene TRBV6-1; tentatively, D is TRBD1 (6 bases). The germline V gene has CDR1 MNHNS and CDR2 SASEGT. The CDR3 is made up of 13 amino acids. CDR3 in amino acids: CVSSEGEYNEQFF. As DNA, the CDR3 is TGTGTCAGCAGTGAGGGGGAATACAATGAGCAGTTCTTC.

This chain links TRBV28 with TRBJ1-5; D not resolved. The CDR3 runs 14 residues. Per germline, CDR1 MDHEN and CDR2 SYDVKM. The germline V and J ends were trimmed by 1 base and 0 bases, with 4 bases remaining between them. CDR3 coding DNA: TGTGCCAGCAGTTTATTGGATAGCAATCAGCCCCAGCATTTT. Its protein is CASSLLDSNQPQHF. The entire variable domain, with the rest obtained from reference TRBV28 and TRBJ1-5, is as follows: DVKVTQSSRYLVKRTGEKVFLECVQDMDHENMFWYRQDPGLGLRLIYFSYDVKMKEKGDIPEGYSVSREKKERFSLILESASTNQTSMYLCASSLLDSNQPQHFGDGTRLSIL.

The V and J genes are TRBV19 and TRBJ2-3; no clear D. Trimming removed 9 bases from V and 4 bases from J, with 14 bases in between. Germline V CDR1 and CDR2: LNHDA, SQIVND (reference sequence). The CDR3 is made up of 13 amino acids. CDR3 in amino acids: CASSLGSADTQYF. The CDR3 region has the DNA TGTGCCAGCTCCCTAGGTTCAGCAGATACGCAGTATTTT.

Remarks on this clone: Mismatch with germline at one junction end may stem from a read error. The J gene is TRBJ2-5, the V gene TRBV20-1; TRBD1 is a possible D gene (6 bases). Germline CDR1 is DFQATT and CDR2 is SNEGSKA (reference sequence). This CDR3 has 13 residues. CDR3 residues: CSASSGVKETQYF. CDR3 sequence (DNA): TGCAGCGCTAGTTCAGGGGTAAAAGAGACCCAGTACTTC.

This clone has more than one count but fewer than ten. The chain joins TRBV5-1 to TRBJ1-1, with D maybe TRBD1 (5 bases). V lost 4 bases and J 5 bases, leaving 15 bases between the germline ends. Per germline, CDR1 SGHRS and CDR2 YFSETQ. The CDR3 length is 14 residues. The DNA of the CDR3 is TGCGCCAGCAGCCCGGTACCCGGGGGGACTGAAGCTTTCTTT. Its protein product is CASSPVPGGTEAFF.

This rearrangement joins TRBV11-3 to TRBJ1-6; D perhaps matches TRBD1 (5 bases). Per the germline V gene, CDR1 is SGHNT and CDR2 is YENEEA. The CDR3 is 17 residues long. V lost 0 bases and J lost 6, with 15 bases in between. The CDR3 here is CASSLDQQVVSNSPLHF. Here the CDR3 DNA reads TGTGCCAGCAGCTTAGACCAACAGGTGGTTTCTAATTCACCCCTCCACTTT.

This rearrangement joins TRBV19 to TRBJ1-5; no clear D gene. The CDR3 is 15 amino acids. Trimming removed 5 bases at V and 0 bases at J, with 11 bases between. The germline CDR1 and CDR2 sequences are LNHDA and SQIVND (reference sequence). The CDR3 bases are TGTGCCAGTAGTGTCGGTATTATTAGCAATCAGCCCCAGCATTTT. This gives the protein CASSVGIISNQPQHF.

This clone appeared once. The chain combines TRBV11-2 with TRBJ1-5, with D perhaps matching TRBD1 (5 bases). This CDR3 contains 15 residues. V gave up 2 bases and J gave up 0 bases, with 8 bases separating them. CDR1 SGHAT and CDR2 FQNNGV come from the germline V gene. The CDR3 is CASSLSGYSNQPQHF. CDR3 coding DNA: TGTGCCAGCAGCTTATCAGGGTATAGCAATCAGCCCCAGCATTTT.

This clone was seen a single time. The rearrangement uses TRBV9 and TRBJ2-1, with D maybe TRBD1 (6 bases). Germline V gene lookup returns CDR1 SGDLS and CDR2 YYNGEE. V lost 4 bases and J lost 3, with 14 bases in between. This CDR3 spans 15 amino acids. The CDR3 spells CASSSMGQFYNEQFF. In nucleotides, the CDR3 is TGTGCCAGCAGCTCAATGGGACAATTCTACAATGAGCAGTTCTTC.

The chain combines TRBV29-1 with TRBJ2-2; D is ambiguous. V was trimmed by 5 bases and J by 6 bases, leaving 7 bases between them. Looked up from germline, CDR1 is SQVTM and CDR2 is ANQGSEA. The CDR3 extends over 11 amino acids. CDR3 loop: CSVWTPGELFF. The CDR3 region has the DNA TGCAGCGTTTGGACGCCCGGGGAGCTGTTTTTT.

The gene calls are TRBV28 and TRBJ2-2, with 12 bases aligning to TRBD1. Losses at the gene ends were 5 bases for V and 4 bases for J; bases not matched to a gene: 8. Germline CDR1 is MDHEN and CDR2 is SYDVKM. The CDR3 is 17 residues long. CDR3 nucleotides: TGTGCCAGCAGTCCGCCGGGACAGGGGGCTGGCACCGGGGAGCTGTTTTTT. Residues: CASSPPGQGAGTGELFF.

The chain employs TRBV18 and TRBJ2-7, with D tentatively TRBD1 or TRBD2 (5 bases each). The CDR3 spans 16 residues. The germline CDR1 and CDR2 sequences are KGHSH and LQKENI. V lost 2 bases and J lost 0, with 14 bases in between. DNA of the CDR3: TGTGCCAGCTCACCAGGGGGTCAGGCCTACTCCTACGAGCAGTACTTC. This encodes CASSPGGQAYSYEQYF.

The chain is built from TRBV5-8 and TRBJ1-6; D is undetermined. Trimming removed 0 bases at V and 6 bases at J, with 7 bases between. The CDR3 is 14 amino acids. Germline values: CDR1 SGHTS, CDR2 YDEGEE. The CDR3 DNA reads TGTGCCAGCAGCTTGGTGATGGTTAATTCACCCCTCCACTTT. As protein: CASSLVMVNSPLHF.

The gene calls are TRBV15 and TRBJ1-5; TRBD1 might be the D (6 bases). The CDR3 is made up of 15 amino acids. V was shortened by 1 base and J by 5 bases, with 12 bases between the two germline ends. Germline V gene lookup returns CDR1 LNHNV and CDR2 YYDKDF (reference sequence). CDR3 region: CATSRAADSDQPQHF. The CDR3 nucleotides read TGTGCCACCAGCAGAGCGGCGGACAGCGATCAGCCCCAGCATTTT.